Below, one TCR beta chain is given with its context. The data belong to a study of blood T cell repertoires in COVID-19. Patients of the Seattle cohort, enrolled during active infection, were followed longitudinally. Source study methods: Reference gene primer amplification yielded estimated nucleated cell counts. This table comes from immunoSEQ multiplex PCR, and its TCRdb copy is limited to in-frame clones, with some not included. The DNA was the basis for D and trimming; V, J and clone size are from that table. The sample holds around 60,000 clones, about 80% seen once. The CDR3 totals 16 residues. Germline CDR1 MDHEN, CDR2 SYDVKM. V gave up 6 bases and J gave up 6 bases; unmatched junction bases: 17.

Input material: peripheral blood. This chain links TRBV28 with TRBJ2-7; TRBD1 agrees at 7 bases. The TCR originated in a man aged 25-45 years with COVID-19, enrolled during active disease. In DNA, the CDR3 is TGTGCCAGCAGCCCCTTCCGACAGGGACGAGCGGCCGAGCAGTACTTC. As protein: CASSPFRQGRAAEQYF.